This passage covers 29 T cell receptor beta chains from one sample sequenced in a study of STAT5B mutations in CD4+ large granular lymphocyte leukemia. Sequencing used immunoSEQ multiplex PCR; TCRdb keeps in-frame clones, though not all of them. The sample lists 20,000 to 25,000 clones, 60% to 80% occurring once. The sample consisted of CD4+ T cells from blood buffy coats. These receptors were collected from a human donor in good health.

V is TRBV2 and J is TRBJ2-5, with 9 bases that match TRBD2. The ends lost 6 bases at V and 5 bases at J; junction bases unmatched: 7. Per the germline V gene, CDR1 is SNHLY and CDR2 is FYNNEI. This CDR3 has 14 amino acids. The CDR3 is CASRVAGARETQYF. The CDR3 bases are TGTGCCAGCAGGGTAGCGGGGGCACGGGAGACCCAGTACTTC. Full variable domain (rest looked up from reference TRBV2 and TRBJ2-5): EPEVTQTPSHQVTQMGQEVILRCVPISNHLYFYWYRQILGQKVEFLVSFYNNEISEKSEIFDDQFSVERPDGSNFTLKIRSTKLEDSAMYFCASRVAGARETQYFGPGTRLLVL.

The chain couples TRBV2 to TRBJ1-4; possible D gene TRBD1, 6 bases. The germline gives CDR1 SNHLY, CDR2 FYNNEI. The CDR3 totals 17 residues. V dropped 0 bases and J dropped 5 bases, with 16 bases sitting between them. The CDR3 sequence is CASSEARQGLTNEKLFF. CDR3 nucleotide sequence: TGTGCCAGCAGTGAAGCCCGGCAGGGGCTTACCAATGAAAAACTGTTTTTT.

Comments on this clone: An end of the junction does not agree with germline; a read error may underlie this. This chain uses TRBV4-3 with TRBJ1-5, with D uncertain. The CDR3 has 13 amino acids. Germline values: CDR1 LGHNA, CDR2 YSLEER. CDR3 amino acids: CAGSQGPGQPQHF. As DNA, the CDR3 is TGCGCCGGCAGCCAAGGGCCCGGGCAGCCCCAGCATTTT.

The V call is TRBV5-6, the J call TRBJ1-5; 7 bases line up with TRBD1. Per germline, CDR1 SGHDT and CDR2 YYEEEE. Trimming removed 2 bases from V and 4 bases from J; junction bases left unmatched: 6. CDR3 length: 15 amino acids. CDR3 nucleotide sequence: TGTGCCAGCAGCTTATGGGGACAGCGTAATCAGCCCCAGCATTTT. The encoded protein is CASSLWGQRNQPQHF.

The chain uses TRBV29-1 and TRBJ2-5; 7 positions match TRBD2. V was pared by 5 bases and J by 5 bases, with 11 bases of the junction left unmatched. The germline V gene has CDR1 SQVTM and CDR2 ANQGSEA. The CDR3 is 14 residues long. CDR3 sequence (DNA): TGCAGCGTTCGGATTAGCGGGCCCGGGGAGACCCAGTACTTC. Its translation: CSVRISGPGETQYF.

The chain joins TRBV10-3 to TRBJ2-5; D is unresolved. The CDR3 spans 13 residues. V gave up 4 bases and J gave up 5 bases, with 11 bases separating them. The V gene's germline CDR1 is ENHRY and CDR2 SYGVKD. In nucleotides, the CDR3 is TGTGCCATCAGTGGACGCTCGAGCGAGACCCAGTACTTC. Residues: CAISGRSSETQYF.

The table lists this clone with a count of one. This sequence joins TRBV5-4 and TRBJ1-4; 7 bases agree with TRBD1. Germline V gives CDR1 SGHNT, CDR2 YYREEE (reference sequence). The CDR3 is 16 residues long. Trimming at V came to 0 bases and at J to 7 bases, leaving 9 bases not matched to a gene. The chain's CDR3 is CASSLARAGGGEKLFF. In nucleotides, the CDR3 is TGTGCCAGCAGCTTGGCCAGGGCAGGGGGGGGTGAAAAACTGTTTTTT.

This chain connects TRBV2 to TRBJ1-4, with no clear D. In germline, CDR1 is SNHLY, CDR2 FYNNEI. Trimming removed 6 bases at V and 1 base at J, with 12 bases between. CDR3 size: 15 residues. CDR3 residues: CASSPVQETNEKLFF. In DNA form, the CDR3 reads TGTGCCAGCAGCCCCGTGCAGGAAACTAATGAAAAACTGTTTTTT.

The CDR3: CASSGRRETQYF. CDR3 DNA: TGTGCCAGCAGCGGGAGGCGTGAGACCCAGTACTTC. The chain joins TRBV28 to TRBJ2-5; TRBD2 agrees at 7 bases. V dropped 6 bases and J dropped 5; count of bases not matched to a gene: 3. The CDR3 totals 12 residues. CDR1 MDHEN and CDR2 SYDVKM come from the germline V gene.

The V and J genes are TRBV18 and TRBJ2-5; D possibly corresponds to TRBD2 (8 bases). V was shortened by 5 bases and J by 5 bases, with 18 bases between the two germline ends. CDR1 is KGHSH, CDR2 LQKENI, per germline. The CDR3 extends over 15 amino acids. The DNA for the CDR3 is TGTGCCAGCTCATCGAGCGGGGGACAGAAGGAGACCCAGTACTTC. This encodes CASSSSGGQKETQYF.

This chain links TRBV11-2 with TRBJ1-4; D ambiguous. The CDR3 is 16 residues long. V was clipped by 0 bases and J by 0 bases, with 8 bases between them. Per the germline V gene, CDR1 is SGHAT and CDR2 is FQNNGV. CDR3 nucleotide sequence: TGTGCCAGCAGCTTAGATGGAGGATCAACTAATGAAAAACTGTTTTTT. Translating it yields CASSLDGGSTNEKLFF.

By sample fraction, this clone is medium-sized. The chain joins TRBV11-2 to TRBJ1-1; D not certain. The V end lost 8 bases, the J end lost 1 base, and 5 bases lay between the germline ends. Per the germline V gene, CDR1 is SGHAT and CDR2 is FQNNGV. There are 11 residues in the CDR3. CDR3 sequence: CASATNTEAFF. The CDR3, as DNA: TGTGCCAGCGCAACGAACACTGAAGCTTTCTTT.

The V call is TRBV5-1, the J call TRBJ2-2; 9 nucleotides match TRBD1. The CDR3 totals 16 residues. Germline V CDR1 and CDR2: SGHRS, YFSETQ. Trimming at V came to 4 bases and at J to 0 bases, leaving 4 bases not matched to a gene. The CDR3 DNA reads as TGCGCCAGCAGCGGAACAGGGGGCGCGAACACCGGGGAGCTGTTTTTT. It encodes CASSGTGGANTGELFF.

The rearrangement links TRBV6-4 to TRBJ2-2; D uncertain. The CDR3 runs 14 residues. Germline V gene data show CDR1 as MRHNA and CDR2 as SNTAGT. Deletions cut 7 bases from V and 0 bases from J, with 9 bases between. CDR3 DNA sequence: TGTGCCAGCACAGTGAGCGCGAACACCGGGGAGCTGTTTTTT. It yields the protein CASTVSANTGELFF.

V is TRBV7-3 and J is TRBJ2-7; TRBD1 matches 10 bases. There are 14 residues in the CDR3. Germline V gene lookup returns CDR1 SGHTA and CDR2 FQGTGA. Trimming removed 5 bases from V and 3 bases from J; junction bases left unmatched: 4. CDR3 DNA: TGTGCCAGCAGCATCGGGACAGGGGTCTACGAGCAGTACTTC. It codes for CASSIGTGVYEQYF. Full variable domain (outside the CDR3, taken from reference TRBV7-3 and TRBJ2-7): GAGVSQTPSNKVTEKGKYVELRCDPISGHTALYWYRQSLGQGPEFLIYFQGTGAADDSGLPNDRFFAVRPEGSVSTLKIQRTERGDSAVYLCASSIGTGVYEQYFGPGTRLTVT.

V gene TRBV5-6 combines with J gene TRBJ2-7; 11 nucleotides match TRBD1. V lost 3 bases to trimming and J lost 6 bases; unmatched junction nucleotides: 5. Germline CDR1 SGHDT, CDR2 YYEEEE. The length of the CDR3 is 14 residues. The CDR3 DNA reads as TGTGCCAGCAGCTGGACAGGGGGCGGACTCGAGCAGTACTTC. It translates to CASSWTGGGLEQYF.

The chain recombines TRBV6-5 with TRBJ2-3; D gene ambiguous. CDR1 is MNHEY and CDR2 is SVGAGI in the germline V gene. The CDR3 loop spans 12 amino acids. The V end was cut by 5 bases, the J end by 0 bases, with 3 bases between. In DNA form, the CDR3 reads TGTGCCAGCAGTCCAAGCACAGATACGCAGTATTTT. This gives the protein CASSPSTDTQYF.

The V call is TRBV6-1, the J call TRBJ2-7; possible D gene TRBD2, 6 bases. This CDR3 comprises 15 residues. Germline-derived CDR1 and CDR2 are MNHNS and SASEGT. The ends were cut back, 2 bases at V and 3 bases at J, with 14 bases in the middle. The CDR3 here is CASSEMAGGDYEQYF. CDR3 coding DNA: TGTGCCAGCAGTGAAATGGCAGGAGGGGACTACGAGCAGTACTTC.

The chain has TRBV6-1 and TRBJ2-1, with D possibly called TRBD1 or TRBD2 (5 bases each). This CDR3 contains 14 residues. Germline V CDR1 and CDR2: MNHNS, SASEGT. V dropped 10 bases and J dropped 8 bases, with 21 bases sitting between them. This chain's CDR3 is CATASGTEVDEQFF. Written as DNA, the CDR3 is TGTGCCACCGCATCAGGGACGGAGGTGGATGAGCAGTTCTTC.

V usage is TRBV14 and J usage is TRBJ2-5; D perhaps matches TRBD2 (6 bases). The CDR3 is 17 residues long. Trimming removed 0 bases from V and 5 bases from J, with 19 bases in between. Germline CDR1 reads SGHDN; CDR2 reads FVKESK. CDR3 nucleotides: TGTGCCAGCAGCCAAGATGACGGGAGAACTGGGGGTGAGACCCAGTACTTC. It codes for CASSQDDGRTGGETQYF.

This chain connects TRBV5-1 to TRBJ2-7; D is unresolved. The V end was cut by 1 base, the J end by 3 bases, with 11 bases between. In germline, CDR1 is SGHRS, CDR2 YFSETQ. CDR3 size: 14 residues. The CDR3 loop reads CASSLSNSLYEQYF. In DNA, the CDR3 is TGCGCCAGCAGCTTGTCGAACAGCCTCTACGAGCAGTACTTC. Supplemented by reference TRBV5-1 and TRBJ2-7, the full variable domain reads KAGVTQTPRYLIKTRGQQVTLSCSPISGHRSVSWYQQTPGQGLQFLFEYFSETQRNKGNFPGRFSGRQFSNSRSEMNVSTLELGDSALYLCASSLSNSLYEQYFGPGTRLTVT.

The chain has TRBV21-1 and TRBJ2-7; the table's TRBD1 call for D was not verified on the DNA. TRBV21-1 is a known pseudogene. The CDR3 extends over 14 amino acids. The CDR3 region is CASSPQGGDYEQYF. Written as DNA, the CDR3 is TGTGCCAGCAGCCCCCAGGGGGGAGACTACGAGCAGTACTTC.

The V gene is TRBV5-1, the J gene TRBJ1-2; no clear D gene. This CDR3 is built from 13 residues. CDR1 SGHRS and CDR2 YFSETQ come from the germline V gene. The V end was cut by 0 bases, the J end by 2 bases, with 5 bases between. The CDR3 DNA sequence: TGCGCCAGCAGCTTGGACGGAAACTATGGCTACACCTTC. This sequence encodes CASSLDGNYGYTF. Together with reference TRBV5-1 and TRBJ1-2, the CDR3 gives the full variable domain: KAGVTQTPRYLIKTRGQQVTLSCSPISGHRSVSWYQQTPGQGLQFLFEYFSETQRNKGNFPGRFSGRQFSNSRSEMNVSTLELGDSALYLCASSLDGNYGYTFGSGTRLTVV.

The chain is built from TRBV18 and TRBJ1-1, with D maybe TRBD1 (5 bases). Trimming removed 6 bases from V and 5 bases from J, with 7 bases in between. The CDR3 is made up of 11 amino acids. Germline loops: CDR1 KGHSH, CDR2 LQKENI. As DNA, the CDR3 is TGTGCCAGCTCGCAGGGTACTGAAGCTTTCTTT. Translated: CASSQGTEAFF.

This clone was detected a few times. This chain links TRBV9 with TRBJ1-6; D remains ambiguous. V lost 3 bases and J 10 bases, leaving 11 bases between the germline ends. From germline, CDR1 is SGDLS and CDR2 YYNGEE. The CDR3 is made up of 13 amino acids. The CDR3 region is CASSGREQSPLHF. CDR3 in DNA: TGTGCCAGCAGCGGGAGGGAACAATCACCCCTCCACTTT.

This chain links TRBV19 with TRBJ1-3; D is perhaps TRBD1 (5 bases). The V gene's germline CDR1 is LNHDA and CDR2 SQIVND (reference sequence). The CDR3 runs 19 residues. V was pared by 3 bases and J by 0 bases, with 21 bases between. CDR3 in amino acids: CASSMVVGQGKYSGNTIYF. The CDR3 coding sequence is TGTGCCAGTAGTATGGTCGTTGGGCAGGGAAAATACTCTGGAAACACCATATATTTT. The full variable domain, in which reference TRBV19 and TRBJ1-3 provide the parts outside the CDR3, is DGGITQSPKYLFRKEGQNVTLSCEQNLNHDAMYWYRQDPGQGLRLIYYSQIVNDFQKGDIAEGYSVSREKKESFPLTVTSAQKNPTAFYLCASSMVVGQGKYSGNTIYFGEGSWLTVV.

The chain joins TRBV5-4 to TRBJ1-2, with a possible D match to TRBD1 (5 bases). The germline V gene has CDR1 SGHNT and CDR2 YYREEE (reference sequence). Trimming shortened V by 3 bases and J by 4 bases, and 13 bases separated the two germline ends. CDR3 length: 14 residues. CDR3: CASSSPTGIYGYTF. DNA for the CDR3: TGTGCCAGCAGCTCCCCTACAGGAATCTATGGCTACACCTTC.

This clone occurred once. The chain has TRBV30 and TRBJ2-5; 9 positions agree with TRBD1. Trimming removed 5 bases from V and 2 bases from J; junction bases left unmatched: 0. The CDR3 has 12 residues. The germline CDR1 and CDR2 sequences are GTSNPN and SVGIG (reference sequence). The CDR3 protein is CAWDRGQETQYF. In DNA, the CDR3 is TGTGCCTGGGACAGGGGGCAAGAGACCCAGTACTTC.

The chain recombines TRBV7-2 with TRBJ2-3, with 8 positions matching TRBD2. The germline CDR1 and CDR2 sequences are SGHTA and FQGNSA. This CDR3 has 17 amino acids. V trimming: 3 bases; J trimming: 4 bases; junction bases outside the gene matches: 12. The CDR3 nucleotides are TGTGCCAGCAGCTTCGCCCAGTCAGGACTAGCAGCAGATACGCAGTATTTT. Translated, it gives CASSFAQSGLAADTQYF.